This record concerns one TCR beta chain sequence. Looked up from germline, CDR1 is SGDLS and CDR2 is YYNGEE. The CDR3 length is 15 residues. The V and J ends lost 3 bases and 9 bases respectively, with 19 bases between them. The sample comes from a study of blood T cell repertoires in COVID-19. Study at large: In each case, the material was cDNA or gDNA derived from T cells, B-cell-depleted T cells, or PBMCs.

The table came from immunoSEQ multiplex PCR; TCRdb's copy has only in-frame clones and leaves some out. Of 400,000 or so clones listed, over 75% are singletons. This TCR derives from a woman between 40 and 55 years old with COVID-19, enrolled during active disease. The sequencing input was peripheral blood. The chain links TRBV9 to TRBJ2-1; D is possibly TRBD1 (6 bases). The CDR3 sequence is CASSALVGGDGEQFF. The CDR3 DNA reads as TGTGCCAGCAGCGCCCTAGTTGGGGGCGACGGTGAGCAGTTCTTC.